This T cell receptor (beta chain) was found in a study of T cell responses to AZD1222 COVID-19 vaccine. Method: immunoSEQ multiplex PCR; TCRdb's copy keeps in-frame clones and lacks some. The sample includes approximately 140,000 clones, more than 80% of them seen just once. From germline, CDR1 is GTSNPN and CDR2 SVGIG (reference sequence). V lost 3 bases and J lost 1, with 21 bases in between. The CDR3 is 17 residues long. This clonotype was obtained from an adult who received the AZD1222 COVID-19 vaccine. The material was peripheral blood, obtained 28 days after the second AZD1222 dose. The V call is TRBV30, the J call TRBJ1-1, with unresolved D. CDR3 nucleotides: TGTGCCTGGAGGTTGCGGGTGGCGGGTATCGGGAACACTGAAGCTTTCTTT. Residues: CAWRLRVAGIGNTEAFF.